The 10 T cell receptor beta chains listed next were all sequenced from one sample in a study of T cell changes during pregnancy in multiple sclerosis. Profiled with immunoSEQ multiplex PCR; TCRdb holds only in-frame clones, not every one. Here the sample spans about 40,000 clones, 80% to 90% being singletons. The input for sequencing was peripheral blood, taken in the first trimester of pregnancy. These receptors were obtained from a female donor in good health, enrolled as a control in a pregnancy study.

The chain joins TRBV7-2 to TRBJ2-7, with a weak D call TRBD2 (5 bases). From germline, CDR1 is SGHTA and CDR2 FQGNSA. The CDR3 is 12 residues long. The ends were cut back, 5 bases at V and 6 bases at J, with 11 bases in the middle. This CDR3 reads CASSTSTAEQYF. CDR3 in DNA: TGTGCCAGCAGCACTAGTACCGCCGAGCAGTACTTC.

This clone was seen once. This chain uses TRBV19 with TRBJ2-7; TRBD2 matches at 7 bases. CDR3 length: 15 residues. V lost 7 bases to trimming and J lost 2 bases; unmatched junction nucleotides: 11. Per the germline V gene, CDR1 is LNHDA and CDR2 is SQIVND (reference sequence). CDR3 nucleotide sequence: TGTGCCAGTAAGCAAACCGGGACTAAAACCTACGAGCAGTACTTC. Translating it yields CASKQTGTKTYEQYF.

The V and J genes are TRBV7-2 and TRBJ1-1; TRBD1 is a possible D gene (5 bases). The germline gives CDR1 SGHTA, CDR2 FQGNSA. The CDR3 extends over 14 amino acids. V lost 0 bases and J 2 bases, leaving 7 bases between the germline ends. The CDR3 DNA is TGTGCCAGCAGCTTAGCAGGGGCCAACACTGAAGCTTTCTTT. It is translated as CASSLAGANTEAFF.

V gene TRBV6-5 combines with J gene TRBJ2-2; no clear D. Trimming took 6 bases from V and 0 from J, leaving 11 bases between them. Germline V gene sequence: CDR1 MNHEY, CDR2 SVGAGI. This CDR3 region has 15 residues. CDR3 region: CASSPSNANTGELFF. The CDR3 DNA reads as TGTGCCAGCAGCCCTTCTAACGCGAACACCGGGGAGCTGTTTTTT.

The chain employs TRBV21-1 and TRBJ2-7; TRBD2 was called by the table and not checked on the DNA. TRBV21-1 is an annotated pseudogene. The CDR3 consists of 15 residues. The CDR3 region is CASSKVAAGGYEQYF. DNA of the CDR3: TGTGCCAGCAGCAAAGTAGCAGCGGGAGGGTACGAGCAGTACTTC.

This chain uses TRBV5-1 with TRBJ2-7, with D perhaps matching TRBD2 (7 bases). The V gene's germline CDR1 is SGHRS and CDR2 YFSETQ. Trimming removed 1 base at V and 4 bases at J, with 15 bases between. CDR3 length equals 15 residues. CDR3 amino acids: CASSLIKGGVYEQYF. The CDR3 DNA reads TGCGCCAGCAGCTTGATAAAGGGGGGGGTGTACGAGCAGTACTTC.

This chain uses TRBV10-1 with TRBJ2-2; D possibly corresponds to TRBD1 (5 bases). From germline, CDR1 is WNHNN and CDR2 SYGVQD (reference sequence). The CDR3 spans 13 residues. V shed 4 bases and J shed 7 bases, with 10 bases lying between them. CDR3 in amino acids: CASSAGKGGELFF. CDR3 coding DNA: TGCGCCAGCAGTGCAGGGAAGGGCGGGGAGCTGTTTTTT.

V usage is TRBV4-1 and J usage is TRBJ2-7, with 15 bases that match TRBD2. The germline V gene encodes CDR1 MGHRA and CDR2 YSYEKL. With V trimmed by 1 base and J by 5 bases, 3 bases remained unmatched. The CDR3 contains 16 residues. CDR3 sequence (DNA): TGCGCCAGCAGCCAAGGACGGACTAGCGGGGGGGACGAGCAGTACTTC. The encoded protein is CASSQGRTSGGDEQYF.

The chain recombines TRBV6-5 with TRBJ2-5; 8 bases are shared with TRBD1. CDR1 is MNHEY, CDR2 SVGAGI, per germline. The CDR3 loop spans 14 amino acids. J lost 2 bases, V lost 7 bases, and 6 bases had no gene match. The CDR3 DNA is TGTGCCAGCACTAGAACAGGGGGGCAAGAGACCCAGTACTTC. This codes for CASTRTGGQETQYF.

The CDR3 sequence is CASSADRGLLYGYTF. CDR3 in DNA: TGTGCCAGCTCAGCCGACAGGGGCCTTCTCTATGGCTACACCTTC. The genes are TRBV18 and TRBJ1-2, with 8 positions matching TRBD1. CDR3 length: 15 residues. Germline V gene lookup returns CDR1 KGHSH and CDR2 LQKENI. Trimming cost V 5 bases and J 4 bases; bases outside gene matches: 9.